The 2 T cell receptor beta chains presented below share a single source sample, sequenced in a study of molecular identifiers for immune sequencing clone quantification. TCRdb re-called the PCR reads with MiXCR, one entry per CDR3 protein. The sample shows some 100,000 distinct CDR3 sequences, 36% of them seen only once. Sample: naive CD8+ T cells from blood, with Jurkat cell RNA spiked in. Subset here: FACS-sorted CD8+CD4-CCR7+CD45RA+ naive T cells. The receptors originated from a human donor in good health. Some libraries in this study had Jurkat cell RNA spiked in.

The V gene is TRBV5-1, the J gene TRBJ1-1, with unresolved D. The CDR3 extends over 12 amino acids. V shed 0 bases and J shed 8 bases, with 8 bases lying between them. Germline loops: CDR1 SGHRS, CDR2 YFSETQ. CDR3 sequence reads: CASSLETSEAFF. The DNA of the CDR3 is TGCGCCAGCAGCTTGGAGACGTCAGAAGCTTTCTTT.

The chain links TRBV13 to TRBJ2-5; the match to TRBD1 covers 10 bases. The CDR3 consists of 17 residues. CDR1 is PRHDT and CDR2 is FYEKMQ in the germline V gene (reference sequence). V gave up 1 base and J gave up 4 bases; unmatched junction bases: 9. As DNA, the CDR3 is TGTGCCAGCAGCTTAGCTGGATTGACAGGGGGCGGAGAGACCCAGTACTTC. This codes for CASSLAGLTGGGETQYF.